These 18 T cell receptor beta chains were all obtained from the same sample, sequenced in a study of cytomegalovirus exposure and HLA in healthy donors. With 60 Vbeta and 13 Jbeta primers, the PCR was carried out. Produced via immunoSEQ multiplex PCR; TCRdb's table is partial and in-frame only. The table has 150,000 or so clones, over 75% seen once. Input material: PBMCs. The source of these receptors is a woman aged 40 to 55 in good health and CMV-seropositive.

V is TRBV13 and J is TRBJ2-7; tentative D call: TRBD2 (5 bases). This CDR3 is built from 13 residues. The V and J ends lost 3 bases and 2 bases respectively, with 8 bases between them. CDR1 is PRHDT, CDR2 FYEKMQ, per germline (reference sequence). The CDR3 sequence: CASSFHGAYEQYF. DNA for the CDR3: TGTGCCAGCAGCTTTCACGGGGCCTACGAGCAGTACTTC. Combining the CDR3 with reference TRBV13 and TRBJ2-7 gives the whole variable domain AAGVIQSPRHLIKEKRETATLKCYPIPRHDTVYWYQQGPGQDPQFLISFYEKMQSDKGSIPDRFSAQQFSDYHSELNMSSLELGDSALYFCASSFHGAYEQYFGPGTRLTVT.

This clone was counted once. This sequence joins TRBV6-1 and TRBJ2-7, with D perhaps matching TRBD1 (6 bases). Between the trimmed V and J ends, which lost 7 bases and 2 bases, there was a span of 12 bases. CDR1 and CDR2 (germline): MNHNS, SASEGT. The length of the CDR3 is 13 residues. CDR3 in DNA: TGTGCCAGCACCAGGGGCGGCACCTACGAGCAGTACTTC. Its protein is CASTRGGTYEQYF.

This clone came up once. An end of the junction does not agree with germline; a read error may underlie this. Here the CDR3 DNA reads TGCGCCAGCGCCTTTTTAAGCGGGAGGGCCCGGGTGAGGAACGCCGGGGAGCTGTTTTTT. It yields the protein CASAFLSGRARVRNAGELFF. The chain joins TRBV10-2 to TRBJ2-2; 10 positions match TRBD2. The CDR3 is 20 residues long. Germline V CDR1 and CDR2: WSHSY, SAAADI.

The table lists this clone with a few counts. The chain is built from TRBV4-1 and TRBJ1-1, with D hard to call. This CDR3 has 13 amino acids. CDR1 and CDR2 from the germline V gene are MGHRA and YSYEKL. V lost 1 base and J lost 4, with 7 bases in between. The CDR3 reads CASSQGFGTEAFF. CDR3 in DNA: TGCGCCAGCAGCCAAGGGTTCGGCACTGAAGCTTTCTTT.

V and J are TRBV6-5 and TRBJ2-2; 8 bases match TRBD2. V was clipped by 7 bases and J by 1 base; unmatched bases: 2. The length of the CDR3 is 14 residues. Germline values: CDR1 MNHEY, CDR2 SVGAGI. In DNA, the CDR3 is TGTGCCAGCACCCGGGGGGGGAACACCGGGGAGCTGTTTTTT. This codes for CASTRGGNTGELFF.

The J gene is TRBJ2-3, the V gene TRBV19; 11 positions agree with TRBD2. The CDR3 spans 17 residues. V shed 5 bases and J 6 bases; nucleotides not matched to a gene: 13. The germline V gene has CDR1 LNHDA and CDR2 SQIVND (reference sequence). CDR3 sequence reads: CASSPGPLAGGPDTQYF. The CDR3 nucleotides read TGTGCCAGTAGTCCCGGGCCCTTAGCGGGAGGGCCCGATACGCAGTATTTT.

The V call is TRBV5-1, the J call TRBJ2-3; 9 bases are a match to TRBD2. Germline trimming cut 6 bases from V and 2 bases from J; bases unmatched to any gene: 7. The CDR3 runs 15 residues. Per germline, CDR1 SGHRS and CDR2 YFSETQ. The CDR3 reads CASKTLAGATDTQYF. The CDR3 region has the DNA TGCGCCAGCAAAACCTTAGCGGGAGCCACAGATACGCAGTATTTT.

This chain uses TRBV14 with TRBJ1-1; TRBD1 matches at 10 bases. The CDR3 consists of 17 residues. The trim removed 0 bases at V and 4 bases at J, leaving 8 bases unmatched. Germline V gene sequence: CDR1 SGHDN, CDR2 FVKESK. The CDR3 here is CASSQDIGTGAFTEAFF. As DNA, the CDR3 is TGTGCCAGCAGCCAAGATATCGGGACAGGGGCTTTCACTGAAGCTTTCTTT.

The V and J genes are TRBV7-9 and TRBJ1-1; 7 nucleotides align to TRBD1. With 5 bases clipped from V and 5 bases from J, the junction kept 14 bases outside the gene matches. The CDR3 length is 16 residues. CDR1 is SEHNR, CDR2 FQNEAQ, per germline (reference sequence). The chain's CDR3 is CASSDPDRDVLTEAFF. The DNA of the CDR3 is TGTGCCAGCAGCGATCCCGACAGGGACGTCCTTACTGAAGCTTTCTTT.

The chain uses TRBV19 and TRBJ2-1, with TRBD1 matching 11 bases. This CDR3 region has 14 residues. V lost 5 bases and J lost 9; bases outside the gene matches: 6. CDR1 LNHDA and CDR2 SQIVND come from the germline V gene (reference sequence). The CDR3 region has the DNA TGTGCCAGTAGTCCCCGGACAGGGGGCAGTGAGCAGTTCTTC. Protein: CASSPRTGGSEQFF.

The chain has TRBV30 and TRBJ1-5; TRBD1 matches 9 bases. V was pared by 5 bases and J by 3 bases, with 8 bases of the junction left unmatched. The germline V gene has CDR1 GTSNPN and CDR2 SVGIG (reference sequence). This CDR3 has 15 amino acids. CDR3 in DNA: TGTGCCTGGGACAGGGACAGGGAGACCAATCAGCCCCAGCATTTT. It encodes CAWDRDRETNQPQHF.

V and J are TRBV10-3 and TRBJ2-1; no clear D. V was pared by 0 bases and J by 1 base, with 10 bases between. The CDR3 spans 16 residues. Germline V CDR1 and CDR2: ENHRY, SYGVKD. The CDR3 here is CAISESKAPSYNEQFF. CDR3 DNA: TGTGCCATCAGTGAGTCTAAAGCGCCGTCCTACAATGAGCAGTTCTTC.

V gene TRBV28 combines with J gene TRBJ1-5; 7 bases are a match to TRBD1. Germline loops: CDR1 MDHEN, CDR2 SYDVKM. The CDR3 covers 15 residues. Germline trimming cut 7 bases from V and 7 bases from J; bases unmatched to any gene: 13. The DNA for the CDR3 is TGTGCCAGCATACGTGATACGGGACAGCAGCAGCCCCAGCATTTT. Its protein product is CASIRDTGQQQPQHF. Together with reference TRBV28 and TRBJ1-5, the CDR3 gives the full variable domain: DVKVTQSSRYLVKRTGEKVFLECVQDMDHENMFWYRQDPGLGLRLIYFSYDVKMKEKGDIPEGYSVSREKKERFSLILESASTNQTSMYLCASIRDTGQQQPQHFGDGTRLSIL.

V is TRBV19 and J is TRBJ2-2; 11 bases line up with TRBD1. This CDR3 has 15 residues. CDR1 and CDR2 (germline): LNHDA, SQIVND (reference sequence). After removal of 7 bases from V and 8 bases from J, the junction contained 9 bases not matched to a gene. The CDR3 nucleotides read TGTGCCAGTAACACCGGGACAGGGGGTTCGGGGGAGCTGTTTTTT. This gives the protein CASNTGTGGSGELFF.

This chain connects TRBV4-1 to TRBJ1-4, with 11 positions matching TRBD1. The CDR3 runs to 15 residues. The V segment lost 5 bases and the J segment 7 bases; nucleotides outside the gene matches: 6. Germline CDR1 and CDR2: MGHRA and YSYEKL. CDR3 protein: CASSIHGTGGEKLFF. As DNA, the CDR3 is TGCGCCAGCAGCATCCACGGGACAGGGGGTGAAAAACTGTTTTTT.

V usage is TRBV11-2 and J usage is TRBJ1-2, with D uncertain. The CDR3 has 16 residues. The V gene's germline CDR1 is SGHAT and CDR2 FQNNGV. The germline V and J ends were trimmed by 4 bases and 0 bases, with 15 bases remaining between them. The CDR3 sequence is CASSSKSARTNYGYTF. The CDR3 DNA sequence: TGTGCCAGCAGCTCCAAGAGTGCCAGGACTAACTATGGCTACACCTTC.

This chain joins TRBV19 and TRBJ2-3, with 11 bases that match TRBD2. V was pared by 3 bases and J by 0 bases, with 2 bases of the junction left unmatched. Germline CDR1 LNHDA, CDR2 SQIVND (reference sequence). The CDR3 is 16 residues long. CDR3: CASSIRTSGSTDTQYF. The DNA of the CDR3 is TGTGCCAGTAGTATCCGGACTAGCGGGAGCACAGATACGCAGTATTTT.

CDR3 loop: CASSSGQDPYEQYF. The CDR3 nucleotides are TGTGCCAGCAGCTCCGGACAGGATCCCTACGAGCAGTACTTC. The chain carries TRBV5-4 and TRBJ2-5; 7 nucleotides agree with TRBD1. The J call is doubtful: the DNA matches TRBJ2-7 better. Germline values: CDR1 SGHNT, CDR2 YYREEE (reference sequence). The CDR3 totals 14 residues.